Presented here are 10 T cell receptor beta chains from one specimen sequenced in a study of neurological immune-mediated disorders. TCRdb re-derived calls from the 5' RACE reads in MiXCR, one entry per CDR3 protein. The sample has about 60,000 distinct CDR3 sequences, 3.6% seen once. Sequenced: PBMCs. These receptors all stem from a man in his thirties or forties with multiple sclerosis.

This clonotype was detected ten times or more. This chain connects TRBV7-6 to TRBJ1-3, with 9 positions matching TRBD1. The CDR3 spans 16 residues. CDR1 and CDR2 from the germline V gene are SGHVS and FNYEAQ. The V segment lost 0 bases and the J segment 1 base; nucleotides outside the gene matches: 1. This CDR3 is CASSLAGTGSGNTIYF. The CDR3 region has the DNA TGTGCCAGCAGCTTAGCTGGGACAGGGTCTGGAAACACCATATATTTT.

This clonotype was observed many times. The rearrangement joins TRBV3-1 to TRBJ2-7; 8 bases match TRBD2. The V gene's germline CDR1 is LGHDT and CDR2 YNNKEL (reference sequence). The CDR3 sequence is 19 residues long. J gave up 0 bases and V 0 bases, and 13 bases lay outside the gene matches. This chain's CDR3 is CASSQDEAGGRLSSYEQYF. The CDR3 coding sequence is TGTGCCAGCAGCCAAGATGAGGCGGGAGGCCGATTGAGCTCCTACGAGCAGTACTTC.

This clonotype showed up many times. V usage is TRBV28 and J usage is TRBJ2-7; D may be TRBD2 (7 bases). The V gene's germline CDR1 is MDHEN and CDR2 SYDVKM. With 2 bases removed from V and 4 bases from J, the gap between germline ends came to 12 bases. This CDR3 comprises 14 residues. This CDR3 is CASSLAGGLYEQYF. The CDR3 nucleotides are TGTGCCAGCAGTTTAGCCGGGGGGCTGTACGAGCAGTACTTC.

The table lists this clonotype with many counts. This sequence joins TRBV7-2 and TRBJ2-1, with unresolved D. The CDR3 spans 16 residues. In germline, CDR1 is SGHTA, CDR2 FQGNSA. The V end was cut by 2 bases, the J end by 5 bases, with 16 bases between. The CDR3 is CASSLLGSIRNNEQFF. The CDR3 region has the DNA TGTGCCAGCAGCTTATTGGGCTCCATAAGGAACAATGAGCAGTTCTTC.

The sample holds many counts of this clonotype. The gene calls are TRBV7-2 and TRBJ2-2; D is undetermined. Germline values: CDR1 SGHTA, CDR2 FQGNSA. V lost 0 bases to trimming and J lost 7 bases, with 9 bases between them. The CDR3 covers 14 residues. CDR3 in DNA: TGTGCCAGCAGCTTAGCTCCCAACTACGGGGAGCTGTTTTTT. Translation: CASSLAPNYGELFF.

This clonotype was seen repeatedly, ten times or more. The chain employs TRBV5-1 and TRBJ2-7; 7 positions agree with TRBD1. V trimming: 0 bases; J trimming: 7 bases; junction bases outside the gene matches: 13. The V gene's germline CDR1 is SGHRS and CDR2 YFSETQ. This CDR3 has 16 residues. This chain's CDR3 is CASSLGPQQGSGEQYF. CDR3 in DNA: TGCGCCAGCAGCTTGGGACCCCAACAGGGGTCCGGGGAGCAGTACTTC. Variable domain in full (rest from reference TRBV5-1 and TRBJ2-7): KAGVTQTPRYLIKTRGQQVTLSCSPISGHRSVSWYQQTPGQGLQFLFEYFSETQRNKGNFPGRFSGRQFSNSRSEMNVSTLELGDSALYLCASSLGPQQGSGEQYFGPGTRLTVT.

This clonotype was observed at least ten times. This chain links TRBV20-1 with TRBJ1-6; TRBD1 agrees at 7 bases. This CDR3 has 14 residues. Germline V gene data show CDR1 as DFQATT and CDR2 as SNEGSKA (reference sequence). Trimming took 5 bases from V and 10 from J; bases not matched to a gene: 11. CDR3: CSALIDRVGSPLHF. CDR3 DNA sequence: TGCAGTGCTTTGATCGACAGGGTAGGATCACCCCTCCACTTT.

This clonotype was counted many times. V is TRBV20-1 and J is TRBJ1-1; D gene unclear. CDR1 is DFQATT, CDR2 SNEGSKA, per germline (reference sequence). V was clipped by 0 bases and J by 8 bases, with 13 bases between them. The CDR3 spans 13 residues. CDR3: CSAREVSLGEAFF. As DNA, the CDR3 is TGCAGTGCTAGAGAGGTCTCCCTTGGAGAAGCTTTCTTT.

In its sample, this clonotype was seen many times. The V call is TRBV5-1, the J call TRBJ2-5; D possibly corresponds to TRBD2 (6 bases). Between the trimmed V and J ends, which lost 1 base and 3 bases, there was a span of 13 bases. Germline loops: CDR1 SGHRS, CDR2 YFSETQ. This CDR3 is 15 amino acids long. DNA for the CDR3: TGCGCCAGCAGCTTGCTACCGTCGGGAGAAGAGACCCAGTACTTC. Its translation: CASSLLPSGEETQYF.

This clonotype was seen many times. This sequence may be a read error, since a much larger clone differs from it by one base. CDR3 coding DNA: TGTGCCAGCAGCTTGTCGATAAACAATGAGCAGTTCTTC. Protein sequence: CASSLSINNEQFF. The rearrangement links TRBV7-2 to TRBJ2-1; D gene uncertain. Trimming took 3 bases from V and 5 from J, leaving 8 bases between them. This CDR3 is built from 13 residues. Germline CDR1 reads SGHTA; CDR2 reads FQGNSA.